The present T cell receptor (beta chain) was sequenced within a study of blood T cell repertoires in COVID-19. As for the study in general: Acute and convalescent COVID-19 samples came from the United States, Italy and Spain. PBMCs, B-cell-depleted T cells, or T cells were the source of the cDNA or gDNA that made up the material.

A few counts support this clone. This CDR3 contains 14 residues. V shed 6 bases and J shed 2 bases, with 16 bases lying between them. The V gene's germline CDR1 is GTSNPN and CDR2 SVGIG (reference sequence). Original processing methods: For nucleated cells, counts were estimated from reference gene primer amplification. The protocol was immunoSEQ multiplex PCR, while the TCRdb copy is restricted to in-frame clones and leaves out a portion. V and J calls and clone size are those listed in that table; D and trimming were worked out from the DNA. The sample contains approximately 150,000 clones, more than 75% of which appear only once.

The TCR was taken from a woman in her sixties or seventies with acute or convalescent COVID-19. The rearrangement links TRBV30 to TRBJ1-2; no clear D. The sequenced sample was peripheral blood. The CDR3 region is CACSRTGINYGYTF. Here the CDR3 DNA reads TGTGCCTGTTCTCGCACGGGGATCAACTATGGCTACACCTTC.